This T cell receptor beta chain was observed in a study of identical twins. Healthy Caucasians alone served as donors. Losses at the gene ends were 3 bases for V and 7 bases for J; bases not matched to a gene: 17. The CDR3 is 18 amino acids. The germline V gene has CDR1 SGHAT and CDR2 FQNNGV. TCRdb re-called the 5' RACE reads through MiXCR, storing one row per CDR3 protein. The sample lists about 220,000 distinct CDR3 sequences, 6% to 8.5% occurring once. This clonotype was counted only a few times. Antigen: not known. General study results and limits: Sharing of beta out-of-frame sequences by twins showed a weaker excess. Out-of-frame alpha sequences common to twins exhibited an excess of low generation probability. Models predicted too little out-of-frame TCR alpha sharing in monozygotic twins.

This sample was shared with a second study, whose subject was yellow fever vaccine responses in identical twins.

The TCR comes from a woman younger than 35 in good health. Sequencing was done on a sample of CD8+ T cells sorted from blood. The chain joins TRBV11-2 to TRBJ2-1, with 8 bases aligning to TRBD1. In DNA form, the CDR3 reads TGTGCCAGCAGCTTTGATCTAGAGGGACAGGAGCGGGTGAATGAGCAGTTCTTC. Amino acid sequence: CASSFDLEGQERVNEQFF.